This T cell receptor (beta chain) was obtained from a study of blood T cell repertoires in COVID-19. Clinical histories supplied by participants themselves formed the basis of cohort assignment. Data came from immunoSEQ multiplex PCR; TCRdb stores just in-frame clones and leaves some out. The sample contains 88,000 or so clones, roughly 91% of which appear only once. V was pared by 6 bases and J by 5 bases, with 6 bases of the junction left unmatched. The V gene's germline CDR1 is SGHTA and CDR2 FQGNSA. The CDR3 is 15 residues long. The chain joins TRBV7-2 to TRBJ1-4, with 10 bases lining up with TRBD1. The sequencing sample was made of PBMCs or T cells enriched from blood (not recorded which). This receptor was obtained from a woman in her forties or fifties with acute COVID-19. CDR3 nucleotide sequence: TGTGCCAGCAGATCTCCGGGACAGGGGAATGAAAAACTGTTTTTT. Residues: CASRSPGQGNEKLFF.